The clone carrying this T cell receptor beta chain was observed a handful of times. The same CDR3 arises from other DNA sequences in this sample as well. The data derive from a study of Ad26.COV2.S vaccination and SARS-CoV-2 variants. Overall study context: Among those in the COV1001 Ad26.COV2.S trial arm was the donor. Ad26.COV2.S given intramuscularly, once or twice 56 days apart.

Treatment noted: 15 to 20 received Ad26.COV2.S at low or high dose, single or two shots; about 5 received placebo; per-sample allocation not given. Day 63 following the first vaccine or placebo injection was when the samples were taken. Sequencing used immunoSEQ multiplex PCR; TCRdb keeps in-frame clones, though not all of them. The sample has under 250,000 clones, approximately 90% seen once. The germline CDR1 and CDR2 sequences are LGHNA and YSLEER. The CDR3 is 16 residues long. V was pared by 0 bases and J by 0 bases, with 9 bases between. The rearrangement joins TRBV4-3 to TRBJ2-1, with D tentatively TRBD1 or TRBD2 (6 bases each). This specimen consisted of peripheral blood, obtained in a trial of Ad26.COV2.S vaccine versus placebo. The sequence came from a person between 18 and 59 years old who received the Ad26.COV2.S COVID-19 vaccine or a placebo. The CDR3 nucleotides read TGCGCCAGCAGCCAAGACAGGGGAGGCTCCTACAATGAGCAGTTCTTC. Encoded protein: CASSQDRGGSYNEQFF.